This note documents a single T cell receptor beta chain sequence. The antigen it recognizes is unknown. No base qualities exist here, and no much larger clone lies one base off it. Library preparation used the immunoSEQ multiplex PCR assay. Regarding the original processing steps: A statistical classification framework was built for diagnosing cytomegalovirus status from the catalog of TCR beta chain sequences. Entries here come from immuneACCESS through TCRdb and include only in-frame sequences with V and J called. Some clones fail to appear in such tables; in the studies checked, an unresolved V gene covers under half of the shortfall, and the cause of the remainder is unknown. V and J calls and clone size follow that table, whereas D and trimming were derived from the DNA. This sample has more than 140,000 clones in its table, and roughly nine tenths of those were observed once. 2.5% to 4% of the sample is taken by the ten largest.

This specimen belongs to a study of cytomegalovirus exposure and HLA in healthy donors (dated 2017 in TCRdb). In the study overall: According to a later analysis, the 120 or so validation repertoires were produced on the same platform as the roughly 700 repertoires of the first cohort. The aim of the study was to test whether cataloging public T cell receptors could identify signatures of past pathogen exposure. A separate validation cohort of 100 to 150 different subjects was used in addition to the roughly 620-subject first cohort. To predict cytomegalovirus infection status, the study brought together high-throughput TCR immunosequencing, statistical association of individual TCRs with disease status, and machine learning. Beyond this particular receptor, the publication reports: Cytomegalovirus status was reported to be diagnosed by the classifier with high specificity and sensitivity in both the original and validation cohorts. The authors suggested that the approach could potentially be extended to other disease states and immunological phenotypes. In a later analysis, TCRs clustered in the first cohort were found to also tend to co-occur in the approximately 120 validation repertoires, with about 94% of cluster scores above 0. The study gave a list of 150 to 200 TCR beta chains associated with cytomegalovirus. Most TCR sequences were seen in very few donors, while some public TCRs were found in many individuals. The validation cohort had no HLA typing available for a later analysis, so co-occurrence within that cohort was assessed over all 110 or so repertoires. Three of the identified cytomegalovirus-associated TCR beta chains were confirmed in vitro to be specific for cytomegalovirus antigens.

V is reduced by 1 base and J by 0 bases, leaving a spacing of 10 bases between them. CDR1 and CDR2, looked up from the germline V gene, are SGHNT and YENEEA. The CDR3 numbers 15 residues from cysteine through phenylalanine. Of all the DNA, just the CDR3 is kept, 45 bases in frame from base 1. The donors belonged to the validation cohort of 90 to 150 subjects, which was separate from the approximately 660-subject first cohort. Source material: PBMCs. Here the chain combines TRBV11-3 and TRBJ2-7; possibly the D gene is TRBD1, per 6 matching bases. This TCR came from a woman aged 18-29 years in good health and CMV-seropositive. The CDR3 loop reads CASSLGTESSYEQYF. Here is the DNA: TGTGCCAGCAGCTTAGGGACAGAGAGCTCCTACGAGCAGTACTTC.